The following is a T cell receptor beta chain sequence with its context. Its antigen is undetermined. The sample comes from a study of persistence of HIV-infected CD4 T cells. Study results and limitations: CMV- and Gag-responding cells had lower TCRbeta richness than CD3/CD28-responding cells. Degenerate expanded CDR3beta sequences were enriched among CMV- and Gag-responding cells.

Cells were stimulated with overlapping HIV-1 Gag 15-mer peptides. Responding CD4+ T cells were sorted by upregulation of both CD40 ligand and CD69. Donors were HIV-1-infected adults who began suppressive ART during chronic infection. The V and J ends lost 7 bases and 7 bases respectively, with 19 bases between them. The CDR3 loop spans 15 amino acids. In germline, CDR1 is SNHLY, CDR2 FYNNEI. The libraries were made with immunoSEQ version 4 in survey mode. TCRdb's copy holds only in-frame clones and misses some; the assay was immunoSEQ multiplex PCR. This sample has around 32,000 clones, with 70% found just once.

The sample was CD4+ T cells sorted from PBMCs after approximately 19-hour stimulation, taken from a patient who received antiretroviral therapy. The V call is TRBV2, the J call TRBJ1-4, with D perhaps matching TRBD1 (5 bases). This TCR derives from an adult man with HIV who was CMV-seropositive. CDR3 DNA: TGTGCCAGCACCTTGGGGACGCCGGGGAGTGAAAAACTGTTTTTT. This encodes CASTLGTPGSEKLFF.